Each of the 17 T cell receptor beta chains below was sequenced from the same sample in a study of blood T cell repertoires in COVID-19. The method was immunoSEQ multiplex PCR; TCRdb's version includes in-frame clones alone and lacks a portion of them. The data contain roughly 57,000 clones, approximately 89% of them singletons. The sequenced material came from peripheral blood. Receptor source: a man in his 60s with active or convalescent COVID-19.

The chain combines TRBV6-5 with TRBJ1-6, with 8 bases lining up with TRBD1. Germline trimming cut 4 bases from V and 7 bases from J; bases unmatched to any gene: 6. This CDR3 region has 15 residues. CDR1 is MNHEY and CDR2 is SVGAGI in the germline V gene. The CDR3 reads CASSLSRGQNSPLHF. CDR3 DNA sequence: TGTGCCAGCAGTTTATCCAGGGGGCAGAATTCACCCCTCCACTTT.

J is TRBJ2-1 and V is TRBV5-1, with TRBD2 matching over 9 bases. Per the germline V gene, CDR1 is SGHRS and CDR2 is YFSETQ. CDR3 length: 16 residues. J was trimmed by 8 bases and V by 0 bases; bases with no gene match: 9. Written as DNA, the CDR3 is TGCGCCAGCAGCTTGGTTGGCGGGGGGGCAGCTTATGAGCAGTTCTTC. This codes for CASSLVGGGAAYEQFF.

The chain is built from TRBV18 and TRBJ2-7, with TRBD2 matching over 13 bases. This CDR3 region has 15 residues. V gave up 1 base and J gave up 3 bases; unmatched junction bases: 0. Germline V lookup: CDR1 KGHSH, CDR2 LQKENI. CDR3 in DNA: TGTGCCAGCTCACCACGACTAGCGGGGGGCTACGAGCAGTACTTC. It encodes CASSPRLAGGYEQYF.

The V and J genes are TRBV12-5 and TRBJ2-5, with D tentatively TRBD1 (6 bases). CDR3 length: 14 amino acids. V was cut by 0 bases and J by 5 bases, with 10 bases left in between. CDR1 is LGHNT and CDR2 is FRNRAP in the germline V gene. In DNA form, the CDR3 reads TGTGCTAGTGGTTTGGTAGACAGGCAGGAGACCCAGTACTTC. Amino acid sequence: CASGLVDRQETQYF.

CDR3 loop: CASSEFITGVSSYNEQFF. DNA for the CDR3: TGCGCCAGCAGTGAGTTTATTACAGGTGTTAGCTCCTACAATGAGCAGTTCTTC. V usage is TRBV10-1 and J usage is TRBJ2-1; TRBD1 is a possible D gene (5 bases). V was cut by 1 base and J by 0 bases, with 16 bases left in between. The CDR3 sequence is 18 residues long. CDR1 WNHNN and CDR2 SYGVQD come from the germline V gene (reference sequence).

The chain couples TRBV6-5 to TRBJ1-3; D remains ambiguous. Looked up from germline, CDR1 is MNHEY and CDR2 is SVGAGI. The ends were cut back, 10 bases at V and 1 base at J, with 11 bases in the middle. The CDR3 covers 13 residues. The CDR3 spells CATARGSGNTIYF. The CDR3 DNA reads TGTGCCACAGCGAGAGGTTCTGGAAACACCATATATTTT.

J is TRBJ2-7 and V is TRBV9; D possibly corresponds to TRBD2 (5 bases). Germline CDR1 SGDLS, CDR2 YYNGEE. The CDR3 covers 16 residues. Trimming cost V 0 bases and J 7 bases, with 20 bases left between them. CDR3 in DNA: TGTGCCAGCAGCGTAGATCCTAGCTTACGAGGTGGGGAGCAGTACTTC. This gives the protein CASSVDPSLRGGEQYF.

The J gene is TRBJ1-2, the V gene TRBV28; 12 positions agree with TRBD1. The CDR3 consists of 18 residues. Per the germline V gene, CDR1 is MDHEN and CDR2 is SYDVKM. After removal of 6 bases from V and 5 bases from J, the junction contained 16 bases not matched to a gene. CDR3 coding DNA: TGTGCCAGCAGACCTACAAATGAGGGACAGGGGGCGCCATATGGCTACACCTTC. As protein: CASRPTNEGQGAPYGYTF.

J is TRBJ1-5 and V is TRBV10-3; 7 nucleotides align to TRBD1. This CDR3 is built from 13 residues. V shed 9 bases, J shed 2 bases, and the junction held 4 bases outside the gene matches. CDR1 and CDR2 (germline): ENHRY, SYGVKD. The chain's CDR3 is CAIQGRGNQPQHF. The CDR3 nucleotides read TGTGCCATACAGGGGCGCGGCAATCAGCCCCAGCATTTT.

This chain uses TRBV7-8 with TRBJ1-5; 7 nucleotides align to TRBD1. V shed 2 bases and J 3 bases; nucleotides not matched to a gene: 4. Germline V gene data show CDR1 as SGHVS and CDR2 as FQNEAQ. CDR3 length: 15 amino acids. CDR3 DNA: TGTGCCAGCAGCTTAAGGGACAGCCCCAATCAGCCCCAGCATTTT. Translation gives CASSLRDSPNQPQHF.

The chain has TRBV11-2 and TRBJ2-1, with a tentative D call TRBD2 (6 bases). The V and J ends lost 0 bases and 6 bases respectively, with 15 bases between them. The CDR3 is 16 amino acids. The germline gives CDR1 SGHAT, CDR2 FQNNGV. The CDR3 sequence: CASSLEPWTIANEQFF. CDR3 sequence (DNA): TGTGCCAGCAGCTTAGAACCTTGGACTATTGCCAATGAGCAGTTCTTC.

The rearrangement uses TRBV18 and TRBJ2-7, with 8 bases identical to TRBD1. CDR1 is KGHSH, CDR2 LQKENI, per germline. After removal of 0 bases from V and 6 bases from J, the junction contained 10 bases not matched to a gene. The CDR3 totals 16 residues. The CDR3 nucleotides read TGTGCCAGCTCACCACCGGGTCGGCAGGGGGCTGGCGAGCAGTACTTC. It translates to CASSPPGRQGAGEQYF.

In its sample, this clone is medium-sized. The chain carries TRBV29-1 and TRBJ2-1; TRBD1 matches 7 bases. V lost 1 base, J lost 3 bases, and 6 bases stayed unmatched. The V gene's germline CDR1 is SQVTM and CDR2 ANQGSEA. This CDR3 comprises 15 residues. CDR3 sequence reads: CSVEVWDSDYNEQFF. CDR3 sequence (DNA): TGCAGCGTTGAAGTGTGGGACAGTGACTACAATGAGCAGTTCTTC.

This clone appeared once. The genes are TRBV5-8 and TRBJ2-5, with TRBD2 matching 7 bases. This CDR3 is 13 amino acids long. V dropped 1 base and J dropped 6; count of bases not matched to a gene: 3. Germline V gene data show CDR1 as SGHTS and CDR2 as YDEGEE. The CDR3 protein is CASSLTSVQTQYF. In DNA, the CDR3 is TGTGCCAGCAGCTTGACTAGCGTGCAGACCCAGTACTTC.

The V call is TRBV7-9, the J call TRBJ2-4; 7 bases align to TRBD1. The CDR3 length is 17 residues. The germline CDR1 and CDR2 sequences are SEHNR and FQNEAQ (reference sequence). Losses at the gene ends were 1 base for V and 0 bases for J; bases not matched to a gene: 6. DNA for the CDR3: TGTGCCAGCAGCTTAGAGGACAGGCTCGGAGCCAAAAACATTCAGTACTTC. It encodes CASSLEDRLGAKNIQYF.

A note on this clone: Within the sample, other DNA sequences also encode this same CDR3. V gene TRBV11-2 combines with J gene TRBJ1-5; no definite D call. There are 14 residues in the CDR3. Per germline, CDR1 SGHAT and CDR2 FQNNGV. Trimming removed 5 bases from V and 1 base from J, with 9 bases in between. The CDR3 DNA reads TGTGCCAGCAGCCCGGACTCGAGCAATCAGCCCCAGCATTTT. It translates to CASSPDSSNQPQHF.

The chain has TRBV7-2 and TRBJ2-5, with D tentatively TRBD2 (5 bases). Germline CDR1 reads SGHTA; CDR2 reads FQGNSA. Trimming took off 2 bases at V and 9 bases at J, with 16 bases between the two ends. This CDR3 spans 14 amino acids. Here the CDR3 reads CASSLTSGVLAQYF. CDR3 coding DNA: TGTGCCAGCAGCTTAACGAGCGGAGTCTTAGCCCAGTACTTC.